This T cell receptor beta chain was identified in a study of blood T cells in healthy people across ages. Study results and limitations: Fewer expanded clones and more diversity marked long-lived versus aged donors. Diversity of TCR beta correlated strongly with naive T cell percentage. PBMCs went unsorted, and a conclusive naive versus antigen-experienced comparison was therefore prevented.

Total RNA was extracted at no less than 6 micrograms per sample. A second about 7 to 11 cycle PCR used barcoded and J-beta primers. MiXCR, applied by TCRdb to the 5' RACE reads, yields one record per CDR3 protein. The sample has some 700,000 distinct CDR3 sequences, roughly 45% seen once; the top ten hold about 20%. Ten or more counts support this clonotype. Antigen unknown. CDR3 length: 13 amino acids. V shed 3 bases and J 9 bases; nucleotides not matched to a gene: 7. The V gene's germline CDR1 is SQVTM and CDR2 ANQGSEA. What was sequenced was blood. The source is a woman aged 60-70 years in good health. The chain couples TRBV29-1 to TRBJ2-1; 8 positions agree with TRBD1. The CDR3 DNA follows: TGCAGCGTTGAGGACAGGGAGACTAGTGAGCAGTTCTTC. It is translated as CSVEDRETSEQFF.